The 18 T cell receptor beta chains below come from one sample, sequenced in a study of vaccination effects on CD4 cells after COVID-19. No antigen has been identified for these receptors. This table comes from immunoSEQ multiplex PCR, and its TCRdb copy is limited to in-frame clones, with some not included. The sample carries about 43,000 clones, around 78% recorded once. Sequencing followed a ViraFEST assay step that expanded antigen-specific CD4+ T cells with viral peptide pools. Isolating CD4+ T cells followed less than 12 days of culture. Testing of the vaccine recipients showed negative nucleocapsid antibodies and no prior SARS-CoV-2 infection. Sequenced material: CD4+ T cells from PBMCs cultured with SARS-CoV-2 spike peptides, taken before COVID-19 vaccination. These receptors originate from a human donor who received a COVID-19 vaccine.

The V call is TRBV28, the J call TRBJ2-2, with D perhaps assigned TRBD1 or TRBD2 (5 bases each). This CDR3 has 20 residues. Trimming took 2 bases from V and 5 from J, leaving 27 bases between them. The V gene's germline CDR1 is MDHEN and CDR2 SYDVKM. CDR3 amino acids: CASSLNFFVAARWGTGELFF. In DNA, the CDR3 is TGTGCCAGCAGTTTAAATTTCTTTGTGGCAGCTCGATGGGGGACCGGGGAGCTGTTTTTT.

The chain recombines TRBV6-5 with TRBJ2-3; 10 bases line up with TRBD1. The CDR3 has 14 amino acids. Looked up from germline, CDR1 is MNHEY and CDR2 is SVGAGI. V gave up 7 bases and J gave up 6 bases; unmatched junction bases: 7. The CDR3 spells CASMMTGGWDTQYF. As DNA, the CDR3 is TGTGCCAGCATGATGACAGGGGGCTGGGATACGCAGTATTTT.

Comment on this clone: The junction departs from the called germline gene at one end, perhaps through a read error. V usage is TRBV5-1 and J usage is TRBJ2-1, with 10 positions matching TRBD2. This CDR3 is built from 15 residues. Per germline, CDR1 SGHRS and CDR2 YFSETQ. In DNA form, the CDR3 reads TGCGCCAGCAGATTGGGGCTAGCGGGGGCCAATGAGCAGTTCTTC. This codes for CASRLGLAGANEQFF.

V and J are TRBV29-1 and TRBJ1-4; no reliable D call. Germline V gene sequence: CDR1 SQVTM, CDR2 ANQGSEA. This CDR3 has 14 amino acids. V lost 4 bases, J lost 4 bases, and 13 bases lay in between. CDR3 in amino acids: CSVVLGSFNEKLFF. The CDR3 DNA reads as TGCAGCGTTGTGCTGGGCAGCTTTAATGAAAAACTGTTTTTT.

The DNA for the CDR3 is TGCGCCAGCAGCCAAGTAACTAGCGGGGGCACAGATACGCAGTATTTT. Amino acids: CASSQVTSGGTDTQYF. This sequence joins TRBV4-3 and TRBJ2-3; 10 positions agree with TRBD2. The V segment lost 1 base and the J segment 1 base; nucleotides outside the gene matches: 2. The CDR3 contains 16 residues. Per germline, CDR1 LGHNA and CDR2 YSLEER.

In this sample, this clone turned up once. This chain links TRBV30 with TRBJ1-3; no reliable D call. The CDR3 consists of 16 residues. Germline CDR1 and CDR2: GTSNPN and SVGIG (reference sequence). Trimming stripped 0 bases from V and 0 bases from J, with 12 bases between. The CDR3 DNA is TGTGCCTGGAGTGTACTGCAGAAGAGCTCTGGAAACACCATATATTTT. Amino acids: CAWSVLQKSSGNTIYF.

The CDR3 reads CASSEGRGQADTQYF. The DNA for the CDR3 is TGCGCCAGCAGCGAAGGCAGGGGTCAGGCAGATACGCAGTATTTT. V usage is TRBV5-1 and J usage is TRBJ2-3; maybe TRBD1 (6 bases). CDR3 size: 15 residues. CDR1 SGHRS and CDR2 YFSETQ come from the germline V gene. Trimming pared 4 bases from V and 4 bases from J, leaving 16 bases between.

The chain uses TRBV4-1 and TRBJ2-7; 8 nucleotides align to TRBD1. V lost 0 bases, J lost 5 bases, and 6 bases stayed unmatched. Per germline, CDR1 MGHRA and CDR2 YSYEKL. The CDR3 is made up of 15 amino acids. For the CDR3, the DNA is TGCGCCAGCAGCCAAGATTACGGACAGGGCCACGAGCAGTACGTC. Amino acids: CASSQDYGQGHEQYV.

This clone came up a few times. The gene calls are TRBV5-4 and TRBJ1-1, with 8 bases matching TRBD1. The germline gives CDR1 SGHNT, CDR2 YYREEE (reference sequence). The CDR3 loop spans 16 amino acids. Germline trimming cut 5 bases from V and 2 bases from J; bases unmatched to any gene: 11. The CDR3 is CASRPQPGQGNTEAFF. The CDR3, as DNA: TGTGCCAGCAGACCGCAACCCGGACAGGGAAACACTGAAGCTTTCTTT.

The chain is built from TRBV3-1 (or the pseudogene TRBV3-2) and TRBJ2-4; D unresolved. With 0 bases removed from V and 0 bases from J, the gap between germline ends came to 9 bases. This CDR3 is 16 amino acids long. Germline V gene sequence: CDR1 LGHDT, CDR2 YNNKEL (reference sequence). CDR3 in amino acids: CASSQEFRVAKNIQYF. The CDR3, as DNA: TGTGCCAGCAGCCAAGAGTTTCGGGTAGCCAAAAACATTCAGTACTTC.

The CDR3 DNA reads as TGCGCCAGCAGCTCCCGCGGGACAGAATTCGCTGAAGCTTTCTTT. Amino acid sequence: CASSSRGTEFAEAFF. The chain couples TRBV5-1 to TRBJ1-1; 7 bases align to TRBD1. The CDR3 runs to 15 residues. J lost 6 bases, V lost 3 bases, and 11 bases had no gene match. Germline CDR1 SGHRS, CDR2 YFSETQ.

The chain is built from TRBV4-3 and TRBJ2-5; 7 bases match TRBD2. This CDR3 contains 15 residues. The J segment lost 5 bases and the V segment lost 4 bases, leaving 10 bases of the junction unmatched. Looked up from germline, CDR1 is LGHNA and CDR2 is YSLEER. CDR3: CASSPEGRREETQYF. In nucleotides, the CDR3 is TGCGCCAGCAGCCCAGAGGGAAGGCGGGAGGAGACCCAGTACTTC.

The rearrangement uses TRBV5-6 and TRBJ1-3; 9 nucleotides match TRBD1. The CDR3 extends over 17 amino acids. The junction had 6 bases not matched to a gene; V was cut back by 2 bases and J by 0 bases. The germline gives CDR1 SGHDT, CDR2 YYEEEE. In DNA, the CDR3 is TGTGCCAGCAGCTTCGGACAGGGGTTTTTCTCTGGAAACACCATATATTTT. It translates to CASSFGQGFFSGNTIYF.

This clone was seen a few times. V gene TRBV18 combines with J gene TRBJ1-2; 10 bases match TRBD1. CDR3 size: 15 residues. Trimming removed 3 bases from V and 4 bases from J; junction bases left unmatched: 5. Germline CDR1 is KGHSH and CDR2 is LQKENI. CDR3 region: CASSPGTGDRYGYTF. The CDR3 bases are TGTGCCAGCTCACCGGGGACAGGGGACCGCTATGGCTACACCTTC. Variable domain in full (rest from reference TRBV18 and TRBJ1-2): NAGVMQNPRHLVRRRGQEARLRCSPMKGHSHVYWYRQLPEEGLKFMVYLQKENIIDESGMPKERFSAEFPKEGPSILRIQQVVRGDSAAYFCASSPGTGDRYGYTFGSGTRLTVV.

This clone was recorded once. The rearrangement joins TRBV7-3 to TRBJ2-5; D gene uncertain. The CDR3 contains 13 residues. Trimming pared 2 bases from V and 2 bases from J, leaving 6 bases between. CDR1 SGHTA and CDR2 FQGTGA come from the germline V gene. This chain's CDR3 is CASSLQQQETQYF. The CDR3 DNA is TGTGCCAGCAGCTTACAACAGCAAGAGACCCAGTACTTC.

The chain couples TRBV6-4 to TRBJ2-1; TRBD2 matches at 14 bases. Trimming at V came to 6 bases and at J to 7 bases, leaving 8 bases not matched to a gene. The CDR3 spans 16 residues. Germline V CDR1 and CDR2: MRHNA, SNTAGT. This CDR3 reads CASRTTSGGAWNEQFF. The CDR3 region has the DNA TGTGCCAGCAGAACGACTAGCGGGGGGGCCTGGAATGAGCAGTTCTTC.

For the CDR3, the DNA is TGTGCCAGCAGTACGGGACAGGGGTCTGGTGAGCAGTTCTTC. Protein product: CASSTGQGSGEQFF. The chain combines TRBV7-2 with TRBJ2-1, with 10 positions matching TRBD1. This CDR3 region has 14 residues. CDR1 and CDR2 (germline): SGHTA, FQGNSA. Unmatched junction bases numbered 8, after V lost 6 bases and J lost 9 bases.

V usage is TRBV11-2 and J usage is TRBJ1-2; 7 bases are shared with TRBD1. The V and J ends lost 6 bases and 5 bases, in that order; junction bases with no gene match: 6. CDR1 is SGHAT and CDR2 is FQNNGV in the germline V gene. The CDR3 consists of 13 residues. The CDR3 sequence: CASRPQGRYGYTF. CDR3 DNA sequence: TGTGCCAGCAGGCCACAGGGGCGGTATGGCTACACCTTC.